Included here is one T cell receptor beta chain sequence, with context. What antigen it recognizes has not been identified. No base-level quality is on record; no much larger clone is a single base apart. This specimen comes from a study of early T cells in non-severe SARS-CoV-2 infection (dated by TCRdb to about 2021). Looking at the study overall: Because TCR sequencing relied on bulk RNA taken from unsorted whole blood, pairing of alpha and beta chains was not possible.

The study was a case-control design nested within a healthcare worker cohort in London, UK, with weekly nasopharyngeal swab PCR tests and blood sampling. Healthcare workers were recruited during the week of the UK lockdown, between 23 and 31 March 2020, and followed weekly for up to about 15 weeks. Receptors were amplified or captured by 5' RACE. The sequencer was a NextSeq 500. Unique molecular identifiers were attached to individual cDNA molecules in the TCR library protocol so that sequencing error and PCR bias could be corrected. TCR alpha and beta chains were both sequenced, and the abundances of alpha and beta sequences in each sample were closely correlated with each other. On the authors' methods: Decombinator V4 was used to perform V gene, J gene and CDR3 annotation of TCR sequences. TCRs were defined as expanded if a significant change between any two time points was detected under a Poisson model with p below 0.0001. TCR abundances were normalised to the total number of TCRs sequenced per sample and were expressed as counts per million. TRAV1-2 paired with TRAJ12, TRAJ20 or TRAJ33 defined MAIT TCRs, while TRAV10 paired with TRAJ18 defined iNKT TCRs. VDJdb, accessed 1 November 2021, was searched for CMV, EBV and SARS-CoV-2 annotated TCRs, with TCRs annotated for multiple antigens excluded. TCRdb took the public reads, trimmed them with fastp at Q25, ran MiXCR for clone calling and kept in-frame beta chains. One record per CDR3 amino acid sequence lists the most common genes and DNA. These V and J calls derive from TCRdb rather than the authors' analysis. The sample contains 28,000 or so distinct CDR3 sequences, 6.6% of them found a single time. About a third of the sample lies in the top ten.

Overall study outcomes, separate from this receptor: Matching against VDJdb was skewed toward anti-spike CD8 responses, likely underestimated virus-specific expansions, and missed private and CD4 specificities.

The V end loses 6 bases and the J end loses 5 bases, and a stretch of 11 bases separates them. CDR1 and CDR2 are drawn from the germline V gene: SNHLY, FYNNEI. The cysteine opens and the phenylalanine closes a CDR3 of 13 amino acids. Left in the record is the CDR3 DNA by itself, 39 bases read in frame from the first base. Sequenced material: whole blood. The source of this sequence is an adult who was a healthcare worker with PCR-confirmed SARS-CoV-2 infection or an uninfected control (not recorded which). The sequence links TRBV2 to TRBJ2-4; a confident D gene designation cannot be given. The CDR3 protein: CASSALEQNIQYF. The DNA sequence follows: TGTGCCAGCAGCGCCTTGGAGCAAAACATTCAGTACTTC.